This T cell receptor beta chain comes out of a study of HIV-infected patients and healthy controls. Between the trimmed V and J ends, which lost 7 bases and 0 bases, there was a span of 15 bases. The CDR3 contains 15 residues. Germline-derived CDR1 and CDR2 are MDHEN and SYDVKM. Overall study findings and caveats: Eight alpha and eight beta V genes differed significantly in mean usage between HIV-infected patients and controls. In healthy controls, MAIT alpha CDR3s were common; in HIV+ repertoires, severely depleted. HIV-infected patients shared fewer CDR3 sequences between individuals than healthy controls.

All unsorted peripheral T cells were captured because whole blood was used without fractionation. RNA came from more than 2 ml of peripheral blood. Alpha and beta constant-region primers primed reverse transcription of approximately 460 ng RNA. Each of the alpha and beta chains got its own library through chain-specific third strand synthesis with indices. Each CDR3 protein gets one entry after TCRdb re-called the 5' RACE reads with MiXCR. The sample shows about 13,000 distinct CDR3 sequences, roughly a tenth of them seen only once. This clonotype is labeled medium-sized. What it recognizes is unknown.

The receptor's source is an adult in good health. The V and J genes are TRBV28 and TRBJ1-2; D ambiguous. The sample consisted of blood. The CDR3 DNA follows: TGTGCCAGCACCCCACACGGATTAGCTAACTATGGCTACACCTTC. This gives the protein CASTPHGLANYGYTF.